Sequencing of this T cell receptor (beta chain) was carried out in a study of blood T cell repertoires in COVID-19. Looking at the study overall: Samples taken during acute and convalescent COVID-19 were collected in the United States, Italy and Spain. The analysed material was cDNA or gDNA that came from T cells, B-cell-depleted T cells, or PBMCs.

Authors' processing steps: Reference gene primers were amplified, and this amplification served to estimate nucleated cell counts. Clones were sequenced by immunoSEQ multiplex PCR, and TCRdb holds only the in-frame ones, with some missing. V and J calls plus clone size are reproduced from that table; the DNA served to infer D and trimming. In the table there are roughly 190,000 clones, 70% to 90% of which are singletons. The source is a man aged 25 to 45 with acute or convalescent COVID-19. The sequencing sample was made of peripheral blood.

CDR3 loop: CASSTQTSGSRTQYF. CDR3 nucleotide sequence: TGTGCCAGCAGCACCCAGACGAGCGGGAGCCGTACGCAGTATTTT. This chain uses TRBV7-2 with TRBJ2-3; 8 bases are shared with TRBD2. The V gene's germline CDR1 is SGHTA and CDR2 FQGNSA. J was trimmed by 8 bases and V by 5 bases; bases with no gene match: 12. The CDR3 is 15 amino acids.